In this sample, the clone carrying this T cell receptor (beta chain) turned up a few times. What it binds is unknown. The sample comes from a study of CD8 T cells in ankylosing spondylitis. Study results and caveats: Past research had described some motif variants in reactive arthritis synovial fluid and blood. It was reported that disease-linked clones were significantly enriched in matched ankylosing spondylitis synovial fluid.

Making the TCR beta libraries involved quantitative 5'-RACE with molecular barcodes. Using its own MiXCR run on the 5' RACE reads, TCRdb lists one record per CDR3 protein. The profile shows 350,000 or so distinct CDR3 sequences, about 9.9% of them singletons. The material sequenced was blood, either unsorted or a sorted T cell fraction (not recorded which). This sequence originates from a female donor with ankylosing spondylitis or in good health (not recorded which).

The CDR3 DNA reads TGTGCCAGTAGTCATGGGTTCGGGGGGACCTACGAGCAGTACTTC. Protein sequence: CASSHGFGGTYEQYF. The V call is TRBV19, the J call TRBJ2-7; 7 nucleotides agree with TRBD2. The CDR3 runs to 15 residues. J lost 2 bases, V lost 5 bases, and 9 bases had no gene match. Germline V gene lookup returns CDR1 LNHDA and CDR2 SQIVND (reference sequence).